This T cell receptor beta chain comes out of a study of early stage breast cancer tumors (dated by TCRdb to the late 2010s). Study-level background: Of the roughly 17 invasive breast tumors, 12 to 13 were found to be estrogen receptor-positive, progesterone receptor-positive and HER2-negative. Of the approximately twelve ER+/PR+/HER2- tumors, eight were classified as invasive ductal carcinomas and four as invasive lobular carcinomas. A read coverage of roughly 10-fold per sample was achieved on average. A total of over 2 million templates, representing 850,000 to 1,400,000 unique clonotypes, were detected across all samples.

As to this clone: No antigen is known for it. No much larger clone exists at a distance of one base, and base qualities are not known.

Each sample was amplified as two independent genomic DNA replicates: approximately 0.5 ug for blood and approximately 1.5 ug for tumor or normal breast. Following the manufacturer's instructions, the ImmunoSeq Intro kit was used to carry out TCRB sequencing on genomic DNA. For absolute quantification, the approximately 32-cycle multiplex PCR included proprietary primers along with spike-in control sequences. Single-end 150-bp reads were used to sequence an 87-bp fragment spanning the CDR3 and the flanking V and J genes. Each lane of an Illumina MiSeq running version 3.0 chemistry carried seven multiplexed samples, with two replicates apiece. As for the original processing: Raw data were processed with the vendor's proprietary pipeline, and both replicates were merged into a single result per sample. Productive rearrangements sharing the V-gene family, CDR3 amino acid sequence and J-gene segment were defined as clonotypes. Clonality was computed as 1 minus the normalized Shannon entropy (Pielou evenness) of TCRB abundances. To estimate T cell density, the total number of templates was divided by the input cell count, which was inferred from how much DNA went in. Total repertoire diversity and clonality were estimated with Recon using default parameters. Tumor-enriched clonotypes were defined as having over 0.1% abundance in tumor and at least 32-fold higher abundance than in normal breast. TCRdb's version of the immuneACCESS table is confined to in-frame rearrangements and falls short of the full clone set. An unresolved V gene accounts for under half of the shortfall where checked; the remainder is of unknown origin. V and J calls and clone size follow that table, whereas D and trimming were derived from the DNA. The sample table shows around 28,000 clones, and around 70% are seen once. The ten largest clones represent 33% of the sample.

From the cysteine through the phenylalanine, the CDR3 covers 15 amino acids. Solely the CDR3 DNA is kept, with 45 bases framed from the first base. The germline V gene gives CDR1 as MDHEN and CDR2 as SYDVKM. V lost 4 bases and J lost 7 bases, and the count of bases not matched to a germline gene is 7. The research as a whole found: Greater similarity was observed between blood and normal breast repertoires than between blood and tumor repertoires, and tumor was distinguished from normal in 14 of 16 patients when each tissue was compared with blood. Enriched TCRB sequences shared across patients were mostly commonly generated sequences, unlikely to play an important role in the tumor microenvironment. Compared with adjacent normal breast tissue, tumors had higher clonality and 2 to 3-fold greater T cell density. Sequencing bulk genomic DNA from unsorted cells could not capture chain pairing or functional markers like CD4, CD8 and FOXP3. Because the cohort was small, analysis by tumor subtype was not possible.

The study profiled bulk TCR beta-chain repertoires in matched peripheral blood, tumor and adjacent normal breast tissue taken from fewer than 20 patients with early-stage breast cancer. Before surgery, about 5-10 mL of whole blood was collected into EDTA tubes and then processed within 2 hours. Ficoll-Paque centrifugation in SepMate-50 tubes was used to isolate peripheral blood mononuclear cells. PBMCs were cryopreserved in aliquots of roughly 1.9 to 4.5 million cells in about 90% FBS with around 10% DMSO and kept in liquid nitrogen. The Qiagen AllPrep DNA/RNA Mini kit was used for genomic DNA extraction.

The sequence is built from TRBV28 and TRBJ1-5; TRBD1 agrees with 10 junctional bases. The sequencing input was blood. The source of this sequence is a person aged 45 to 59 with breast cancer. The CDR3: CASSSIGTGVQPQHF. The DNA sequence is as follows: TGTGCCAGCAGTTCAATTGGGACAGGGGTCCAGCCCCAGCATTTT.